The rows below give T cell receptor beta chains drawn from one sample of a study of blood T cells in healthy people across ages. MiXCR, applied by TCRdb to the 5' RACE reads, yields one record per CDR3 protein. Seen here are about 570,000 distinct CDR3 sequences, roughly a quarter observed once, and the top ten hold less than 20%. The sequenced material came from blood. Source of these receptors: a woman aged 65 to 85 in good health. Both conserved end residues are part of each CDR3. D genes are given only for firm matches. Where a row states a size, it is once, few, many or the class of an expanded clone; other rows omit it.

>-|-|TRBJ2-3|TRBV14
TGTGCCAGCAGCTCGGTCCTTACGCAGTATTTT
CASSSVLTQYF
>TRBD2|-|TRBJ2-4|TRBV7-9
TGTGCCAGCAGCCTCGGGGAACGGGGGGGACTAGCCAAAAACATTCAGTACTTC
CASSLGERGGLAKNIQYF
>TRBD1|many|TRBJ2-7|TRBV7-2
TGTGCCAGCAGTTCACAGGGGGCAGGCTACGAGCAGTACTTC
CASSSQGAGYEQYF
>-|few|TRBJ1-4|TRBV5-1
TGCGCCAGCAGCTTGAGTGGGGTACGCACTAATGAAAAACTGTTTTTT
CASSLSGVRTNEKLFF
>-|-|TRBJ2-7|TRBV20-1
TGCAGTGCTGGGGCTCCGGGCGAGCAGTACTTC
CSAGAPGEQYF
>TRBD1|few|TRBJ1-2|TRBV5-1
TGCGCCAGCAGCTTGGGGACAGGCGGCGACTATGGCTGCACCTTC
CASSLGTGGDYGCTF
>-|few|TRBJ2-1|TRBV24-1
TGTGCCACCAGTGATTCCCTGGCGGGCGCCTCCTACAATGAGCAGTTCTTC
CATSDSLAGASYNEQFF
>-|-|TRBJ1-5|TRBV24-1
TGTGCCACCAGTGACTCCGACACCCGGGTCGGCAATCAGCCCCAGCATTTT
CATSDSDTRVGNQPQHF
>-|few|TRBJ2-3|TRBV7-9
TGTGCCAGCAGCTTAGATCTAACTAGCACAGATACGCAGTATTTT
CASSLDLTSTDTQYF
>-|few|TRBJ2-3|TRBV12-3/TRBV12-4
TGTGCCAGCAGGAAGAGGGCGTTTTCAGATACGCAGTATTTT
CASRKRAFSDTQYF
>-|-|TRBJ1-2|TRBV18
TGTGCCAGCTCACCCGTCTTACCCGGCTACACCTTC
CASSPVLPGYTF
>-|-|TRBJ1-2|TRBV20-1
TGCAGTGCTAGACAGACCTATGGCTACACCTTC
CSARQTYGYTF
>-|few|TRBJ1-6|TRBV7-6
TGTGCCAGCAGCTTAGCGGGGACGGATAATTCACCCCTCCACTTT
CASSLAGTDNSPLHF
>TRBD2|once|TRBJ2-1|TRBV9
TGTGCCAGCAGCATCGGGACTAGCATATCGACCCAGTTCTTC
CASSIGTSISTQFF
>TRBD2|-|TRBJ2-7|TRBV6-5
TGTGCCAGCAGTTACACATCGGGAGGTGGTAACGAGCAGTACTTC
CASSYTSGGGNEQYF
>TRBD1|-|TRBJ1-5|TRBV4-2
TGTGCCAGCAGCCAAGATCGGAGCAGGGGGGATCAGCCCCAGCATTTT
CASSQDRSRGDQPQHF
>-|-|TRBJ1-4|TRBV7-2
TGTGCCAGCAGCCACGGGACATCTAATGAAAAACTGTTTTTT
CASSHGTSNEKLFF
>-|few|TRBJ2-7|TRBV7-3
TGTGCCAGCAGCTTATTTTACATGGGGTACGAGCAGTACTTC
CASSLFYMGYEQYF
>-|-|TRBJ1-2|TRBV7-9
TGTGCCAGCAGCCGAGGGGGGTCTTATGGCTACACCTTC
CASSRGGSYGYTF
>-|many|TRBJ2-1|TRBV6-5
TGTGCCAGCAGGGTGGGCCACTACAATGAGCAGTTCTTC
CASRVGHYNEQFF
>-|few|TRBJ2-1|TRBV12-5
TGTGCTAGTTGTACATTCGACCCCTCCTACAATGAGCAGTTCTTC
CASCTFDPSYNEQFF
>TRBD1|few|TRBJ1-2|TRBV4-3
TGCGCCAGCAGCCCGGTGGGACAGAACTATGGCTACACCTTC
CASSPVGQNYGYTF
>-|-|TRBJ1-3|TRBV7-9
TGTGCCATCACTTACGGACACTTCTCTGGAAACACCATATATTTT
CAITYGHFSGNTIYF
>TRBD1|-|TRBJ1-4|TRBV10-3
TGTGCCATCAGTGGGGACAGCAATAATGAAAAACTGTTTTTT
CAISGDSNNEKLFF
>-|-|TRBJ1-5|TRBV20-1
TGCAGTGTTAACCCTGGGGTCGGCAATCAGCCCCAGCATTTT
CSVNPGVGNQPQHF
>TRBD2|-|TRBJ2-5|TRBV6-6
TGTGCCAGCACCTCAGCGCTAGCGGTTCAAGAGACCCAGTACTTC
CASTSALAVQETQYF
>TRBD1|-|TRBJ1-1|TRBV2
TGTGCCAGCAGTATTAATACAGGGGGCACTGAAGCTTTCTTT
CASSINTGGTEAFF
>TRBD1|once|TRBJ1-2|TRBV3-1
TGTGCCAGCAGCCAAGAGGAGACAGGGTTCATTTATGGCTACACCTTC
CASSQEETGFIYGYTF
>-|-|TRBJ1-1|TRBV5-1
TGCGCCAGCAGCGTTACAGGGCCGAACACTGAAGCTTTCTTT
CASSVTGPNTEAFF
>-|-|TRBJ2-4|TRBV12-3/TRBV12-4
TGTGCCAGCAGTTTAACAGGATCAATAGACATTCAGTACTTC
CASSLTGSIDIQYF
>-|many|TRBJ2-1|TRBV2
TGTGCCAGCAGTGAAGGGTTATCCTACAATGAGCAGTTCTTC
CASSEGLSYNEQFF
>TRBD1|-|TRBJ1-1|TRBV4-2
TGTGCCAGCAGCCGCGACGGGACAGGGTCTGAAGCTTTCTTT
CASSRDGTGSEAFF
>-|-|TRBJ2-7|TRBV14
TGTGCCAGCAGCCAACGTCAGACTGCGGCCCACTACTACTACGAGCAGTACTTC
CASSQRQTAAHYYYEQYF
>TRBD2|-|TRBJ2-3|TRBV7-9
TGTGCCAGCAGCCGACTAGCGGGGGGGCCTGGAGATACGCAGTATTTT
CASSRLAGGPGDTQYF
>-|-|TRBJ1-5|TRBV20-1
TGCAGTGCATTCGGAGGCCGAGGAAGCAATCAGCCCCAGCATTTT
CSAFGGRGSNQPQHF
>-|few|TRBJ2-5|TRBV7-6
TGTGCCAGCAGCTTCTCTGCCGGGGGAGAGACCCAGCACTTC
CASSFSAGGETQHF
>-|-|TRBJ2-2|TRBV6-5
TGTGCCAGCAGTTACTCATCCCGGGGGCGCCCGAACGGGGAGCTGTTTTTT
CASSYSSRGRPNGELFF
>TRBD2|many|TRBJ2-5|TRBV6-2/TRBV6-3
TGTGCCAGCAGTTACCTAGCGGGTGCCCAAGAGACCCAGTACTTC
CASSYLAGAQETQYF
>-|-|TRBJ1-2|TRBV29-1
TGCAGCGTTGACACAGGCCAGTATGACTACACCTTC
CSVDTGQYDYTF
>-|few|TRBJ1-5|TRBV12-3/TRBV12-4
TGTGCCAGCAGTTTAGCGCAGGGAGAACAGCCCCAGCATTTT
CASSLAQGEQPQHF
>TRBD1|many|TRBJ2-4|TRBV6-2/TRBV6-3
TGTGCCAGCAGTTTTCATCTTCAGACCAGGGGGCGCGTCAAAAACATTCAGTACTTC
CASSFHLQTRGRVKNIQYF
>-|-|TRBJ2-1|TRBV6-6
TGTGCCAGCAGTTATACGGGGAGAGATGAGCAGTTCTTC
CASSYTGRDEQFF
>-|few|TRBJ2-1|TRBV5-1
TGCGCCAGCAGCTTGGCGGTGGGACGGTTCGATGAGCAGTTCTTC
CASSLAVGRFDEQFF
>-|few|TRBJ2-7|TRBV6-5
TGTGCCAGCAATAAATTAGTGGGCCCCTACGAGCAGTACTTC
CASNKLVGPYEQYF
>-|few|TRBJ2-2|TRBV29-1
TGCAGCGTTGGCAGGGGGGCGGACGGGGAGCTGTTTTTT
CSVGRGADGELFF
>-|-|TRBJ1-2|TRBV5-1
TGCGCCAGCAGCTTGGGCCAGTCCAGCTATGGCTACACCTTC
CASSLGQSSYGYTF
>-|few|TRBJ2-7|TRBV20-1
TGCAGTGCTAACGGACAGACCGGCACCTACGAGCAGTACTTC
CSANGQTGTYEQYF
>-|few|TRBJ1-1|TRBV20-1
TGCAGTGCAATACAGGGTTTGAACACTGAAGCTTTCTTT
CSAIQGLNTEAFF
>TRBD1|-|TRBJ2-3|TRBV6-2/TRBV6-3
TGTGCCAGTCTGAACCAGGGGGCCGGAGATACGCAGTATTTT
CASLNQGAGDTQYF
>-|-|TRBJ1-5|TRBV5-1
TGCGCCAGCAGGGGTGAATATAATCAGCCCCAGCATTTT
CASRGEYNQPQHF